This TCR beta chain was sequenced for a study of T cell responses to AZD1222 COVID-19 vaccine. General observations from the study: Females made up more of the donors, who were largely white British, and clonal diversity may have come out too low. When two AZD1222 doses had been given, Spike-specific TCR breadth and depth rose.

The CDR3 loop spans 14 amino acids. The V gene lost 6 bases and the J gene lost 5 bases, with 16 bases spanning the gap. Germline-derived CDR1 and CDR2 are KGHSH and LQKENI. In this sample, this clone turned up once. Its antigen is undetermined. Sequencing was performed with immunoSEQ multiplex PCR; in TCRdb, only in-frame clones are kept and a portion is missing. The data contain over 95,000 clones, 88% of them singletons. V is TRBV18 and J is TRBJ2-5; unclear D gene. This specimen consisted of peripheral blood, obtained on day 0 of AZD1222 vaccination. This clonotype was sampled from an adult in good health. The CDR3: CASSVNPGDETQYF. The CDR3 DNA reads TGTGCCAGCTCGGTGAACCCAGGCGACGAGACCCAGTACTTC.